The present TCR beta chain was sequenced within a study of cytomegalovirus exposure and HLA in healthy donors (dated by TCRdb to the late 2010s). Looking at the study overall: In an earlier analysis of approximately 640 of the donors, under 300 Gb of sequence data and 90 million to 120 million unique TCR beta sequences from about 179 million T cells were reported. An early release covering roughly 600 HLA-typed donors comprised about 300 gigabases of sequencing data and roughly 86 million unique TCR sequences. Of the roughly 430 genotyped donors, about 84% fell in the genetic ancestry cluster associated with self-reported Caucasian donors. The study aimed to test whether cataloging public T cell receptors could reveal signatures of past pathogen exposure. The study used immunosequencing to profile the T cell repertoires of about 670 subjects and linked those repertoires to cytomegalovirus serostatus. In addition to the first cohort of roughly 700 subjects, a separate validation cohort of 100 to 150 different subjects was used. The study combined high-throughput TCR immunosequencing, statistical association of individual TCRs with disease status, and machine learning to predict cytomegalovirus infection status. To study patterns of TCR occurrence, a later analysis re-analyzed previously published TCR beta repertoires from 666 donors and added high-resolution HLA genotyping. Rather than using new phenotypic data, the later analysis identified candidate immune exposures from TCR beta sequences and from how often those sequences occurred across donors. To decide whether each TCR beta V gene segment behaved as functional or pseudogenic, an earlier analysis of approximately 620 of the donors relied on high-throughput TCR beta sequencing. Alongside the repertoire data, information on donor age, sex, ethnicity and CMV serostatus was compiled. A later genetic analysis took genome-wide SNP genotypes for about three fifths of the 666 donors and used that subset as a discovery cohort. Every discovery cohort repertoire had been produced on one sequencing platform. HLA typing included class I and class II loci at four-digit resolution. The number of donors typed differed by locus, with roughly 620-630 for A, B, C, DRB1 and DQB1, roughly 520 for DQA1, approximately 580 for DPA1, and around 430 for DPB1. Several DR-DQ haplotypes were treated as single units for association and clustering because of strong linkage in the cohort. Among 300 to 500 genotyped donors of the cohort, an average of roughly 230,000 unique TCR beta nucleotide sequences was sequenced per donor, of which about 18% were non-productive.

Results and caveats for the whole study, not just this receptor: In vitro tests confirmed that a few of the cytomegalovirus-associated TCR beta chains recognize cytomegalovirus antigens. Sequencing depth was assumed to be roughly uniform across donors in the presence/absence analyses, though that assumption may not hold. Most TCR sequences were seen in very few donors, while some public TCRs were found in many individuals. The 87-base-pair reads could not distinguish some IMGT-functional V segments, including TRBV6-2 and TRBV6-3, so those segments were excluded. The authors suggested that the approach could potentially be generalized to other disease states and immunological phenotypes. A later analysis reported that several top co-occurrence clusters appeared linked to parvovirus B19, influenza, CMV and Epstein-Barr virus. In a later analysis, 16,951 TCR beta sequences were associated with specific HLA alleles at a false discovery rate of 0.05. Correlated functional status among segregating V segments might be attributable to linkage disequilibrium, but an unknown experimental factor could not be ruled out. Immune exposure information for the cohort was limited to CMV serostatus. V-gene and J-gene trimming of TCR beta chains was associated with a missense DCLRE1C variant in a later genetic analysis, and the association was replicated in an independent cohort. HLA typing was unavailable for some donors at each locus, so association tests used only the typed subset. Cytomegalovirus status was reported to be diagnosed by the classifier with high specificity and sensitivity in both the original and validation cohorts. In an earlier analysis of about 600 of the donors, most TCR beta V segments appeared in productive rearrangements about 90% or about 30% of the time, broadly matching IMGT annotations. The cohort was sequenced for TCR beta chains only, and without alpha or paired-chain data the features that could be detected were limited. According to a later analysis, most CMV-associated TCR beta chains appeared to be HLA-restricted, and the HLA associations seemed to be driven largely by CMV exposure. Strong co-occurrence of HLA alleles, especially DR and DQ, made assigning TCR associations to individual alleles difficult. A later genetic analysis reported fewer N-insertions in productive TCRs among donors in an Asian-associated ancestry cluster than the roughly 700-donor mean. In a later analysis, TCR association rates were found to vary across HLA loci, with the most associated TCRs seen for DRB1 alleles and the fewest for HLA-C alleles. A cluster of highly shared sequence variants was judged likely to be a technical artifact of the sequencing pipeline. A later analysis found that HLA-associated TCR beta chains were more clonally expanded and had lower generation probabilities than equally common non-associated chains. A further reported finding was that TCR beta sequences accurately predicted the HLA-A and HLA-B alleles for most subjects in the first cohort. Because counts were too low, seventeen rarely observed V segments, including chromosome 9 orphons, were left out of the earlier analysis of several hundred of the donors. A total of about 150 TCR beta chains were listed by the study as associated with cytomegalovirus.

Receptor amplification or capture employed the immunoSEQ multiplex PCR assay. A mixture of 60 forward primers for TCR Vbeta segments and 13 reverse primers for TCR Jbeta segments was used in the multiplex PCR. A multiplex PCR assay on genomic DNA amplified the CDR3 region of rearranged TCR beta genes. The Illumina HiSeq System was used to sequence the amplified TCR beta libraries as 87-base-pair reads. On the study's bioinformatics: A later analysis counted about 80 million unique TCR beta chains across the 666 repertoires, and about 10 million of these chains were shared by at least two donors. Raw reads were error-corrected and collapsed into unique sequences by a nearest-neighbor algorithm in which closely related sequences were merged to remove PCR and sequencing errors. V, D and J gene segments were assigned by aligning CDR3 sequences to IMGT reference sequences. For a sequence to be retained, a match of at least six nucleotides to both a V gene segment and a J gene segment was required. Rearrangements were called productive when the CDR3 lacked stop codons and stayed in frame with V and J; all others were non-productive. CDR3 was defined by IMGT convention, running from the second conserved V-encoded cysteine to the conserved J-encoded phenylalanine. The earlier analysis of more than 450 of the donors excluded sequences that lacked an unambiguous match to a single V gene segment. An earlier analysis of approximately 590 of the donors called V segments functional above 56.7% productive rearrangements and segregating when the between-donor standard deviation exceeded 5%. A statistical classification framework was built for diagnosing cytomegalovirus status from the catalog of TCR beta chain sequences. A later analysis assigned V and J genes by comparing TCR nucleotide sequences with IMGT/GENE-DB human TR gene sequences. In a later analysis, CDR3 sequences and most-parsimonious VDJ recombination scenarios were assigned using the TCRdist pipeline. In a later analysis, each TCR beta chain was defined by its CDR3 amino acid sequence together with its V-gene family, and reads lacking a unique V-gene family were excluded. To address suspected cross-contamination and a sequencing artifact, a later analysis removed around 600 highly shared, low-generation-probability nucleotide sequences. In a later analysis, a clonal expansion index was calculated for each public chain from normalized within-repertoire ranks of inferred template counts. In a later analysis, generation probabilities were computed with a VDJ recombination model fitted to out-of-frame rearrangements, and the resulting probabilities were checked against IGoR. A later analysis scored TCR-TCR, TCR-HLA and TCR-CMV co-occurrence with hypergeometric tests, applying a repertoire-size bias correction to TCR pairs. False discovery rates were estimated in a later analysis by permuting HLA or CMV assignments 20 times. A later analysis grouped co-occurring TCRs with DBSCAN, adding TCRdist sequence similarity when clustering within HLA-allele-positive subsets. Repertoires with fewer than 30,000 or more than 120,000 public chains, plus five repertoires with anomalous nucleotide sharing, were excluded from co-occurrence clustering. In its TCRdb copy, this immuneACCESS table keeps in-frame sequences only and misses some clones. Where compared with another copy, unresolved V genes explain less than half of these, and the others have no known cause. V and J calls plus clone size are reproduced from that table; the DNA served to infer D and trimming. A total of nearly 65,000 clones appear in this sample, 73% of them only once. The leading ten clones occupy roughly 5.5% of the sample.

Spanning cysteine to phenylalanine, the CDR3 consists of 17 amino acids. The entry retains the CDR3 DNA only, 51 bases that are in frame from base 1. The V end loses 1 base and the J end loses 7 bases, and a stretch of 19 bases separates them. The germline V gene specifies SGHTA as CDR1 and FQGTGA as CDR2. In total, approximately 690 healthy bone marrow donors made up the cohort. At the time of sampling, all cohort members were nominally healthy, though unrecorded immune exposures were likely present. The donor tested CMV seronegative, placing the donor among the 350 to 400 seronegative members of the cohort. A peripheral blood sample was collected from each donor, and TCR beta sequencing was performed on peripheral blood mononuclear cells. The Qiagen DNeasy Blood Extraction Kit was used to extract genomic DNA from the blood cell samples. Remarks on this clone: Its recognized antigen is unknown. Base qualities are not provided; no much larger clone lies one nucleotide away.

Sequences were obtained from PBMCs. The rearranged chain carries TRBV7-3 and TRBJ2-2; the D gene is perhaps TRBD2, on 5 matching bases. The source of this sequence is a man aged 50 to 60 in good health and CMV-seronegative. The sequence in DNA is TGTGCCAGCAGCTTAAACAATGCTGAGGTAGCGAGCGGGGAGCTGTTTTTT. Translated, it gives CASSLNNAEVASGELFF.